Detailed here is one TCR beta chain. Its specificity is not known. This sample was taken from a study of CXCR3-negative and CXCR3-positive naive CD8 T cells. Whole-study findings and limits: Researchers report that CXCR3-positive naive cells carry more hydrophobic TRB CDR3s than CXCR3-negative naive cells. Memory CD8+ cells showed much lower diversity, while both naive subsets displayed comparably high diversity.

Libraries were UMI-labeled 5' RACE TRB cDNA. Following a re-call of the 5' RACE reads, TCRdb has one entry per CDR3 protein and lacks DNA. The table lists roughly 100,000 distinct CDR3 sequences. Germline V gene data show CDR1 as SQVTM and CDR2 as ANQGSEA. The CDR3 has 14 amino acids. V usage is TRBV29-1 and J usage is TRBJ2-7; with no DNA, the TCRdb D assignment of TRBD2 cannot be verified. The sample consisted of naive CXCR3+ CD8+ T cells from blood. Subset: CD45RO-CCR7+CD27+CD95- naive CD8+ T cells expressing CXCR3 (TNR3+). The source is a human donor in good health. Some clones in this sample may be carry-over from other donors' samples. CDR3: CSVGGERGRNEQYF.